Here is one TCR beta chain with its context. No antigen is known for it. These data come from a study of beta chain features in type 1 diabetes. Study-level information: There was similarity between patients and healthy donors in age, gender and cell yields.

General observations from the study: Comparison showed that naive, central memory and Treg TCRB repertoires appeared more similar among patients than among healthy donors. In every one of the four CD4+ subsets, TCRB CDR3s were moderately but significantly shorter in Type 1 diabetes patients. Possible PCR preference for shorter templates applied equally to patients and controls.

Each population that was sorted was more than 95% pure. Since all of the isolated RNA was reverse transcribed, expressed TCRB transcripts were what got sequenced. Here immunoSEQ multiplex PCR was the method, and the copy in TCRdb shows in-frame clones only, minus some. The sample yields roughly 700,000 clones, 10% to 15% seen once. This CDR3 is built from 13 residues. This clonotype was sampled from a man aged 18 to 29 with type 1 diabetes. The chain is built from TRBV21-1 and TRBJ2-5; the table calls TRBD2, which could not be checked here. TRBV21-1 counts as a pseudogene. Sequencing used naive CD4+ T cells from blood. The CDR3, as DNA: TGTGCCAGCAAAGTGCGACTTCAAGAGACCCAGTACTTC. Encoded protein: CASKVRLQETQYF.